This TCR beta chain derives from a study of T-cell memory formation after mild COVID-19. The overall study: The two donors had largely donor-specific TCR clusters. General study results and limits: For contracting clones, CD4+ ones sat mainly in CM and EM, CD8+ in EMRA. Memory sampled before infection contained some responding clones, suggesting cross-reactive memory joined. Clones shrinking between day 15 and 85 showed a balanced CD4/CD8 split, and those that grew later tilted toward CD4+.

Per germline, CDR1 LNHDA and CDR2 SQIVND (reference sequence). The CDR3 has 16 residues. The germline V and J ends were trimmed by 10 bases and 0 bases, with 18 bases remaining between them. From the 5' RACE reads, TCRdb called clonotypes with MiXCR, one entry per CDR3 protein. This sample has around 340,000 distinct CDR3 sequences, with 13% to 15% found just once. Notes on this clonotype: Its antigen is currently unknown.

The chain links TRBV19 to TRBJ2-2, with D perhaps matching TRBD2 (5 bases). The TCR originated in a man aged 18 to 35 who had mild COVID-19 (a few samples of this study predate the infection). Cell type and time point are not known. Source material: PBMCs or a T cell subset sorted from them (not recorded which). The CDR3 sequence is CATIGLEEPNTGELFF. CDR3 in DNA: TGTGCCACTATCGGACTGGAAGAACCGAACACCGGGGAGCTGTTTTTT. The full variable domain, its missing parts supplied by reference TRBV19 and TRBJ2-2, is DGGITQSPKYLFRKEGQNVTLSCEQNLNHDAMYWYRQDPGQGLRLIYYSQIVNDFQKGDIAEGYSVSREKKESFPLTVTSAQKNPTAFYLCATIGLEEPNTGELFFGEGSRLTVL.